A single sample gave rise to the 10 T cell receptor beta chains below, sequenced in a study of response to subunit inactivated influenza vaccine. TCRdb processed the RT-PCR reads anew with MiXCR; each CDR3 protein has one entry. The sample includes some 480,000 distinct CDR3 sequences, around 9.9% of them seen just once. Sequencing used PBMCs from blood, obtained 40 to 50 days after vaccination. The source is a man aged 50-60 years who received an inactivated influenza vaccine.

At least ten counts were recorded for this clonotype. J is TRBJ2-6 and V is TRBV15; the D gene could be TRBD1 or TRBD2 (5 bases each). Per germline, CDR1 LNHNV and CDR2 YYDKDF (reference sequence). This CDR3 comprises 16 residues. Trimming removed 6 bases from V and 0 bases from J, with 12 bases in between. The CDR3 here is CATSGTTGSGANVLTF. The CDR3 bases are TGTGCCACCAGTGGGACCACCGGCTCTGGGGCCAACGTCCTGACTTTC.

This clonotype has just a few counts. The chain has TRBV20-1 and TRBJ2-5, with 12 bases identical to TRBD2. The CDR3 runs 17 residues. CDR1 DFQATT and CDR2 SNEGSKA come from the germline V gene (reference sequence). V gave up 5 bases and J gave up 5 bases; unmatched junction bases: 15. The CDR3 reads CSADNFRLAGVRETQYF. The CDR3, as DNA: TGCAGTGCTGACAACTTTAGACTAGCGGGGGTCCGGGAGACCCAGTACTTC.

This clonotype was seen only a few times. The chain uses TRBV7-2 and TRBJ2-3; TRBD2 matches 7 bases. J lost 4 bases, V lost 5 bases, and 9 bases had no gene match. CDR3 length: 15 amino acids. Germline-derived CDR1 and CDR2 are SGHTA and FQGNSA. CDR3 DNA sequence: TGTGCCAGCAGCCCCCAGACTAGCTGGGCAGATACGCAGTATTTT. Protein product: CASSPQTSWADTQYF.

In its sample, this clonotype was seen many times. This chain uses TRBV11-1 with TRBJ2-1; 11 bases align to TRBD2. CDR3 length: 18 residues. Germline trimming cut 4 bases from V and 4 bases from J; bases unmatched to any gene: 12. Germline CDR1 and CDR2: SGHAT and FQDESV (reference sequence). This CDR3 reads CASSSKTRLAGTYNEQFF. CDR3 nucleotide sequence: TGTGCCAGCAGCTCGAAGACCCGACTAGCGGGGACGTACAATGAGCAGTTCTTC.

This clonotype was recorded a few times. The CDR3 region is CASSPGFSGRAVPPDTQYF. Written as DNA, the CDR3 is TGTGCCAGCAGCCCGGGTTTTAGCGGGAGGGCCGTGCCCCCCGATACGCAGTATTTT. The chain links TRBV11-2 to TRBJ2-3; 11 bases line up with TRBD2. The CDR3 consists of 19 residues. Germline V gene data show CDR1 as SGHAT and CDR2 as FQNNGV. V lost 5 bases to trimming and J lost 6 bases; unmatched junction nucleotides: 19.

A note on this clonotype: The germline gene is not matched at one end of the junction; a read error may be the cause. This chain connects TRBV28 to TRBJ2-1, with D possibly TRBD2 on 6 matching bases. CDR1 and CDR2 from the germline V gene are MDHEN and SYDVKM. The CDR3 totals 16 residues. The CDR3 reads CASSFDLRDSDNEQFF. In DNA, the CDR3 is TGTGCCAGCAGTTTTGACCTCCGGGACTCCGACAATGAGCAGTTCTTC.

This clonotype showed up just a few times. The chain is built from TRBV29-1 and TRBJ1-1, with TRBD1 identical over 8 bases. CDR1 is SQVTM and CDR2 is ANQGSEA in the germline V gene. Losses at the gene ends were 1 base for V and 6 bases for J; bases not matched to a gene: 4. The CDR3 loop spans 13 amino acids. This chain's CDR3 is CSVEGQGLAEAFF. CDR3 in DNA: TGCAGCGTTGAAGGACAGGGGTTGGCTGAAGCTTTCTTT.

The chain combines TRBV6-1 with TRBJ1-2; the match to TRBD1 covers 8 bases. Germline loops: CDR1 MNHNS, CDR2 SASEGT. The CDR3 is made up of 16 amino acids. J was trimmed by 11 bases and V by 5 bases; bases with no gene match: 19. The CDR3 sequence is CASSTPSRDRNGRYTF. CDR3 DNA: TGTGCCAGCAGTACACCGTCCCGGGACAGGAACGGGAGGTACACCTTC.

The V and J genes are TRBV6-2 or TRBV6-3 and TRBJ2-3, with a tentative D call TRBD2 (5 bases). Germline CDR1 and CDR2: MNHEY and SVGEGT. V was pared by 8 bases and J by 4 bases, with 10 bases between. The CDR3 is 12 residues long. The DNA of the CDR3 is TGTGCCAGCGGGAGTTTCCCAGATACGCAGTATTTT. The encoded protein is CASGSFPDTQYF.

This clonotype was seen ten or more times. The chain joins TRBV4-2 to TRBJ1-2, with a weak D call TRBD1 (6 bases). CDR3 length equals 14 residues. V was trimmed by 5 bases and J by 5 bases, leaving 15 bases between them. Germline-derived CDR1 and CDR2 are LGHNA and YNFKEQ. CDR3 bases: TGTGCCAGCAGCGCACAGGGTATAGAGTATGGCTACACCTTC. It specifies CASSAQGIEYGYTF.